These 24 T cell receptor beta chains were sequenced from one sample in a study of blood T cells in healthy people across ages. Through a sample-barcoded 5' primer and a J-beta primer mix, a second PCR was run for roughly 7 to 12 cycles. TCRdb recomputed calls from the 5' RACE reads with MiXCR, one row per CDR3 protein. The profile shows about 940,000 distinct CDR3 sequences, about 48% of them singletons. Sequencing was carried out using blood. These receptors were collected from a man between 25 and 39 years old in good health.

V gene TRBV29-1 combines with J gene TRBJ2-1, with D unresolved. Trimming stripped 4 bases from V and 5 bases from J, with 9 bases between. Germline V lookup: CDR1 SQVTM, CDR2 ANQGSEA. This CDR3 contains 12 residues. For the CDR3, the DNA is TGCAGCGTTGGTATCAACGACAATGAGCAGTTCTTC. Residues: CSVGINDNEQFF.

This clonotype was observed a few times. V and J are TRBV7-6 and TRBJ2-7; 7 bases are shared with TRBD2. This CDR3 region has 12 residues. The V segment lost 6 bases and the J segment 6 bases; nucleotides outside the gene matches: 5. From germline, CDR1 is SGHVS and CDR2 FNYEAQ. As DNA, the CDR3 is TGTGCCAGCAGTTTCTCGGGGGGCGAGCAGTACTTC. Its translation: CASSFSGGEQYF.

This clonotype occurred a few times. The rearrangement uses TRBV7-6 and TRBJ2-7, with D possibly being TRBD1 (5 bases). Germline CDR1 SGHVS, CDR2 FNYEAQ. The CDR3 length is 16 residues. Deletions cut 4 bases from V and 3 bases from J, with 19 bases between. Here the CDR3 reads CASSSQNPTRDYEQYF. The CDR3 region has the DNA TGTGCCAGCAGCTCGCAAAACCCGACCAGGGACTACGAGCAGTACTTC.

This chain links TRBV15 with TRBJ2-4; unclear D gene. The J call may be incorrect, as the DNA end agrees better with TRBJ2-7. Germline CDR1 reads LNHNV; CDR2 reads YYDKDF (reference sequence). The CDR3 spans 13 residues. The CDR3 nucleotides are TGTGCCACCAGCAGAGAACGTACATACGAGCAGTACTTC. This translates into CATSRERTYEQYF.

V usage is TRBV2 and J usage is TRBJ1-1; 7 bases are shared with TRBD1. The CDR3 consists of 14 residues. From germline, CDR1 is SNHLY and CDR2 FYNNEI. The junction had 6 bases not matched to a gene; V was cut back by 3 bases and J by 5 bases. The CDR3 loop is CASSDDRAKTEAFF. CDR3 nucleotides: TGTGCCAGCAGTGATGACAGGGCGAAAACTGAAGCTTTCTTT.

The chain employs TRBV20-1 and TRBJ1-2, with D possibly being TRBD1 (6 bases). Germline values: CDR1 DFQATT, CDR2 SNEGSKA (reference sequence). The CDR3 totals 15 residues. V was clipped by 0 bases and J by 3 bases, with 14 bases between them. CDR3 DNA sequence: TGCAGTGCTAGAGATCGGGAACAGGGATACTATGGCTACACCTTC. Translated: CSARDREQGYYGYTF.

Of note for this clonotype: The junction shows a germline mismatch at one end, possibly a read error. The V call is TRBV5-1, the J call TRBJ2-1; tentative D call: TRBD2 (7 bases). This CDR3 comprises 15 residues. Germline loops: CDR1 SGHRS, CDR2 YFSETQ. Here the CDR3 DNA reads TGCGCCAACAGCTTGGGGGGGACAAACGACAATGAGCAGTTCTTC. Protein product: CANSLGGTNDNEQFF.

This clonotype was seen a few times. The V gene is TRBV7-8, the J gene TRBJ2-3; D might be TRBD1 (5 bases). This CDR3 is 15 amino acids long. Germline assignment: CDR1 SGHVS and CDR2 FQNEAQ. V lost 1 base, J lost 3 bases, and 11 bases lay in between. CDR3 sequence (DNA): TGTGCCAGCAGCTTAGGTCAGGGAACTACAGATACGCAGTATTTT. Its translation: CASSLGQGTTDTQYF.

The V call is TRBV6-5, the J call TRBJ1-2, with unresolved D. CDR3 length: 14 amino acids. With 8 bases removed from V and 2 bases from J, the gap between germline ends came to 15 bases. Germline values: CDR1 MNHEY, CDR2 SVGAGI. The CDR3 DNA reads TGTGCCAGCTCGGACGTCGCAAGGAACTATGGCTACACCTTC. As protein: CASSDVARNYGYTF.

This chain links TRBV20-1 with TRBJ1-1; D is uncertain. V was clipped by 3 bases and J by 4 bases, with 12 bases between them. CDR1 and CDR2 (germline): DFQATT, SNEGSKA (reference sequence). This CDR3 has 13 residues. CDR3 in amino acids: CSARAWASTEAFF. In DNA, the CDR3 is TGCAGTGCTAGGGCCTGGGCTAGCACTGAAGCTTTCTTT.

This clonotype occurred a few times. The chain uses TRBV27 and TRBJ2-7, with 8 bases aligning to TRBD1. CDR3 length: 17 amino acids. Germline lookup yields CDR1 MNHEY and CDR2 SMNVEV (reference sequence). V lost 5 bases and J lost 0; bases outside the gene matches: 12. CDR3 in DNA: TGTGCCAGCAGTAGAGCAGGGGGCGGTTTCAGCTCCTACGAGCAGTACTTC. Its protein is CASSRAGGGFSSYEQYF.

The J gene is TRBJ1-2, the V gene TRBV4-3; 9 nucleotides agree with TRBD1. J was trimmed by 5 bases and V by 0 bases; bases with no gene match: 16. Germline V gene data show CDR1 as LGHNA and CDR2 as YSLEER. The CDR3 runs 19 residues. CDR3 amino acids: CASSQDLSDRGIRGYGYTF. CDR3 DNA: TGCGCCAGCAGCCAAGATCTCTCGGACAGGGGAATTCGGGGGTATGGCTACACCTTC.

This chain joins TRBV20-1 and TRBJ1-2, with a tentative D call TRBD1 (6 bases). CDR3 length: 14 residues. Germline V gene sequence: CDR1 DFQATT, CDR2 SNEGSKA (reference sequence). V lost 4 bases and J 0 bases, leaving 12 bases between the germline ends. For the CDR3, the DNA is TGCAGTGCTAAAAACGGACAGACTAACTATGGCTACACCTTC. It yields the protein CSAKNGQTNYGYTF.

This clonotype was detected only once. The chain employs TRBV20-1 and TRBJ2-7, with D unclear. The ends were cut back, 3 bases at V and 4 bases at J, with 16 bases in the middle. Germline values: CDR1 DFQATT, CDR2 SNEGSKA (reference sequence). The CDR3 consists of 14 residues. CDR3 loop: CSASGRQAPYEQYF. The CDR3, as DNA: TGCAGTGCTAGTGGTCGTCAGGCCCCTTACGAGCAGTACTTC.

V and J are TRBV28 and TRBJ2-5, with 8 bases fitting TRBD1. Germline lookup yields CDR1 MDHEN and CDR2 SYDVKM. The V and J ends lost 5 bases and 1 base, in that order; junction bases with no gene match: 6. The CDR3 contains 15 residues. The CDR3 DNA follows: TGTGCCAGCAGTAAGGACAGGGTCCCCCAAGAGACCCAGTACTTC. Translated: CASSKDRVPQETQYF. Full variable domain (rest looked up from reference TRBV28 and TRBJ2-5): DVKVTQSSRYLVKRTGEKVFLECVQDMDHENMFWYRQDPGLGLRLIYFSYDVKMKEKGDIPEGYSVSREKKERFSLILESASTNQTSMYLCASSKDRVPQETQYFGPGTRLLVL.

This clonotype was seen only a few times. The chain is built from TRBV5-1 and TRBJ2-4; D gene ambiguous. The germline V and J ends were trimmed by 0 bases and 0 bases, with 4 bases remaining between them. The germline CDR1 and CDR2 sequences are SGHRS and YFSETQ. This CDR3 contains 14 residues. This CDR3 is CASSLDKAKNIQYF. The CDR3 nucleotides read TGCGCCAGCAGCTTGGATAAAGCCAAAAACATTCAGTACTTC.

CDR3 DNA sequence: TGCAGCGGACAGGGGGGCACTGAAGCTTTCTTT. Translation gives CSGQGGTEAFF. The gene calls are TRBV29-1 and TRBJ1-1, with 9 positions matching TRBD1. Trimming took 7 bases from V and 4 from J; bases not matched to a gene: 1. The CDR3 has 11 amino acids. The germline CDR1 and CDR2 sequences are SQVTM and ANQGSEA.

This chain uses TRBV29-1 with TRBJ2-1; either TRBD1 or TRBD2 may supply D (5 bases each). This CDR3 spans 14 amino acids. V lost 1 base and J lost 6, with 13 bases in between. CDR1 and CDR2 (germline): SQVTM, ANQGSEA. The CDR3 DNA follows: TGCAGCGTTGAAGGGTCGGGGCGGGTCAATGAGCAGTTCTTC. It is translated as CSVEGSGRVNEQFF.

The gene calls are TRBV29-1 and TRBJ2-1; D is unclear. The germline V gene encodes CDR1 SQVTM and CDR2 ANQGSEA. With 3 bases removed from V and 6 bases from J, the gap between germline ends came to 6 bases. The CDR3 sequence is 11 residues long. For the CDR3, the DNA is TGCAGCGTTGACTCCACCAATGAGCAGTTCTTC. Protein product: CSVDSTNEQFF.

This clonotype occurred a few times. V gene TRBV6-2 or TRBV6-3 combines with J gene TRBJ2-5; maybe TRBD2 (6 bases). The tail of the sequence fits TRBJ2-7 better, so the J call may be wrong. The CDR3 loop spans 16 amino acids. Germline V lookup: CDR1 MNHEY, CDR2 SVGEGT. CDR3 sequence reads: CASRRATGTGNYEQYF. In DNA form, the CDR3 reads TGTGCCAGCAGACGCGCTACCGGGACTGGAAACTACGAGCAGTACTTC.

The chain carries TRBV27 and TRBJ1-5, with D uncertain. Deletions cut 2 bases from V and 4 bases from J, with 9 bases between. Germline CDR1 and CDR2: MNHEY and SMNVEV (reference sequence). The CDR3 is 14 amino acids. In nucleotides, the CDR3 is TGTGCCAGCAGTTTAAGTAGCGTAAATCAGCCCCAGCATTTT. It yields the protein CASSLSSVNQPQHF.

As concerns this clonotype: The missing conserved phenylalanine or tryptophan at the end of this CDR3 makes a read error likely. The chain employs TRBV5-1 and TRBJ1-1; tentatively, D is TRBD1 (5 bases). V lost 4 bases to trimming and J lost 0 bases, with 10 bases between them. The CDR3 loop spans 14 amino acids. Germline CDR1 is SGHRS and CDR2 is YFSETQ. The CDR3 DNA is TGCGCCAGCAGCCGGGACGGCATGAACACTGAAGCTTTCTTG. Translation: CASSRDGMNTEAFL.

V gene TRBV2 combines with J gene TRBJ2-5; 7 nucleotides align to TRBD1. The J segment lost 4 bases and the V segment lost 4 bases, leaving 12 bases of the junction unmatched. The germline V gene has CDR1 SNHLY and CDR2 FYNNEI. The CDR3 is made up of 16 amino acids. CDR3 coding DNA: TGTGCCAGCAGTGGGTCTATGGCAGGGGGAAGAGAGACCCAGTACTTC. This encodes CASSGSMAGGRETQYF.

A single count supports this clonotype. V gene TRBV19 combines with J gene TRBJ2-7; the D gene is possibly TRBD1 (6 bases). The germline V gene has CDR1 LNHDA and CDR2 SQIVND (reference sequence). Trimming shortened V by 5 bases and J by 2 bases, and 16 bases separated the two germline ends. This CDR3 is 15 amino acids long. CDR3 residues: CASSAGLGATYEQYF. CDR3 bases: TGTGCCAGTAGTGCCGGCTTGGGGGCCACCTACGAGCAGTACTTC.